This entry is about one T cell receptor beta chain. The junction departs from the called germline gene at one end, perhaps through a read error. MiXCR, applied by TCRdb to the reads, yields one record per CDR3 protein. Of approximately 2,100 distinct CDR3 sequences listed, around 27% are singletons. The germline gives CDR1 LGHDT, CDR2 YNNKEL (reference sequence). The CDR3 runs to 12 residues. The sample is drawn from a study of lung T cells in sarcoidosis with Löfgren's syndrome. V gene TRBV3-1 combines with J gene TRBJ2-3; D gene uncertain. Sequences were obtained from CD4+ T cells from bronchoalveolar lavage. The clonotype comes from a human donor with sarcoidosis (Löfgren's syndrome or another form), or a control subject (not recorded which). The CDR3 protein is CAGSPRVDTQYF. In DNA form, the CDR3 reads TGTGCCGGCAGCCCCCGGGTAGACACGCAGTATTTT.